Each of the 17 T cell receptor beta chains below was sequenced from the same sample in a study of blood T cell repertoires in COVID-19 (dated by TCRdb to about 2020). Preparation of the library involved the immunoSEQ multiplex PCR assay. The source is immuneACCESS, and TCRdb retained only in-frame sequences with V and J called. Part of the clones is not carried over; for the studies checked, unresolved V genes explain less than half of this, and the remainder is unexplained. Present in this sample are about 210,000 clones, more than 75% of which were seen just once. 9.5% to 15% of the sample is held by the ten biggest clonotypes. The sequencing sample was made of peripheral blood. These receptors were taken from a human donor in a cohort sampled during active COVID-19.

The chain uses TRBV2 and TRBJ1-5, with D unclear. This CDR3 region has 11 residues. V was shortened by 5 bases and J by 8 bases, with 7 bases between the two germline ends. From germline, CDR1 is SNHLY and CDR2 FYNNEI. The CDR3 loop reads CASSPGKPQHF. In DNA form, the CDR3 reads TGTGCCAGCAGTCCCGGGAAGCCCCAGCATTTT.

This chain connects TRBV16 to TRBJ2-5; 7 nucleotides agree with TRBD1. Germline V gene data show CDR1 as KGHSY and CDR2 as FQNENV. This CDR3 is 13 amino acids long. The V gene end was trimmed by 5 bases and the J gene end by 5 bases; junction bases not matched to a gene: 5. In DNA, the CDR3 is TGTGCCAGCAGCAGCACAGGGGTTGAGACCCAGTACTTC. Translated, it gives CASSSTGVETQYF.

With respect to this clone: The same CDR3 can be traced to other DNA sequences in this sample. The chain has TRBV5-4 and TRBJ2-7; 8 bases line up with TRBD1. V trimming: 1 base; J trimming: 3 bases; junction bases outside the gene matches: 0. Germline V gene lookup returns CDR1 SGHNT and CDR2 YYREEE (reference sequence). The CDR3 runs to 13 residues. CDR3 residues: CASSLTGGYEQYF. In nucleotides, the CDR3 is TGTGCCAGCAGCTTGACAGGGGGCTACGAGCAGTACTTC.

The chain has TRBV5-1 and TRBJ2-2, with 9 bases fitting TRBD1. CDR3 size: 18 residues. The germline gives CDR1 SGHRS, CDR2 YFSETQ. V was clipped by 1 base and J by 3 bases; unmatched bases: 10. CDR3 sequence reads: CASSLKGRGQGDTGELFF. In nucleotides, the CDR3 is TGCGCCAGCAGCTTGAAGGGGAGGGGACAGGGAGACACCGGGGAGCTGTTTTTT.

V usage is TRBV12-3 or TRBV12-4 and J usage is TRBJ1-4; D remains ambiguous. The CDR3 runs 12 residues. With 4 bases removed from V and 6 bases from J, the gap between germline ends came to 6 bases. Here the CDR3 DNA reads TGTGCCAGCAGTTCTGCGTATGAAAAACTGTTTTTT. Its protein is CASSSAYEKLFF.

The chain couples TRBV10-3 to TRBJ1-3; no firm D call. Germline CDR1 is ENHRY and CDR2 is SYGVKD. The CDR3 spans 14 residues. Deletions cut 2 bases from V and 0 bases from J, with 5 bases between. CDR3 in DNA: TGTGCCATCAGTGAGATCCGCTCTGGAAACACCATATATTTT. Protein product: CAISEIRSGNTIYF.

J is TRBJ2-1 and V is TRBV25-1; 9 nucleotides align to TRBD1. The CDR3 has 14 residues. V gave up 6 bases and J gave up 9 bases; unmatched junction bases: 9. Germline V gene lookup returns CDR1 MGHDK and CDR2 SYGVNS. Here the CDR3 reads CASSRTGVGSEQFF. The CDR3, as DNA: TGTGCCAGCAGCCGGACAGGGGTTGGGAGTGAGCAGTTCTTC.

This rearrangement joins TRBV18 to TRBJ2-3, with D possibly TRBD2 on 6 matching bases. V dropped 0 bases and J dropped 3 bases, with 13 bases sitting between them. Germline V gene lookup returns CDR1 KGHSH and CDR2 LQKENI. The CDR3 runs to 16 residues. CDR3 residues: CASSPPGGIRTDTQYF. In DNA form, the CDR3 reads TGTGCCAGCTCACCACCGGGCGGGATCCGGACAGATACGCAGTATTTT. Full variable domain (missing parts from reference TRBV18 and TRBJ2-3): NAGVMQNPRHLVRRRGQEARLRCSPMKGHSHVYWYRQLPEEGLKFMVYLQKENIIDESGMPKERFSAEFPKEGPSILRIQQVVRGDSAAYFCASSPPGGIRTDTQYFGPGTRLTVL.

This sequence joins TRBV5-4 and TRBJ2-5; no firm D call. This CDR3 is 13 amino acids long. Germline assignment: CDR1 SGHNT and CDR2 YYREEE (reference sequence). The V end was cut by 1 base, the J end by 1 base, with 5 bases between. The CDR3 DNA follows: TGTGCCAGCAGCTTGTCGGGCCAAGAGACCCAGTACTTC. Amino acids: CASSLSGQETQYF.

The chain recombines TRBV5-1 with TRBJ2-5, with 7 bases fitting TRBD1. The V segment lost 4 bases and the J segment 4 bases; nucleotides outside the gene matches: 7. The CDR3 is 14 residues long. Germline CDR1 is SGHRS and CDR2 is YFSETQ. In nucleotides, the CDR3 is TGCGCCAGCAGCGAAACAGGGGTGCGAGAGACCCAGTACTTC. Translated: CASSETGVRETQYF.

This clone has just one count. The gene calls are TRBV4-2 and TRBJ2-6; 9 bases match TRBD1. J lost 0 bases, V lost 2 bases, and 2 bases had no gene match. Per the germline V gene, CDR1 is LGHNA and CDR2 is YNFKEQ. This CDR3 has 17 residues. The CDR3 sequence is CASSQWGQGSGANVLTF. CDR3 in DNA: TGTGCCAGCAGCCAATGGGGACAGGGCTCTGGGGCCAACGTCCTGACTTTC.

The gene calls are TRBV30 and TRBJ1-2; D is uncertain. CDR3 length equals 12 residues. Germline V gene data show CDR1 as GTSNPN and CDR2 as SVGIG (reference sequence). Trimming pared 8 bases from V and 3 bases from J, leaving 13 bases between. In DNA form, the CDR3 reads TGTGCCGCCCATGGAACAGACTATGGCTACACCTTC. Translated: CAAHGTDYGYTF. Looking up the rest from reference TRBV30 and TRBJ1-2 gives the full variable domain: SQTIHQWPATLVQPVGSPLSLECTVEGTSNPNLYWYRQAAGRGLQLLFYSVGIGQISSEVPQNLSASRPQDRQFILSSKKLLLSDSGFYLCAAHGTDYGYTFGSGTRLTVV.

The genes are TRBV9 and TRBJ2-3, with a weak D call TRBD1 (6 bases). This CDR3 has 16 residues. Germline V CDR1 and CDR2: SGDLS, YYNGEE. With 3 bases removed from V and 0 bases from J, the gap between germline ends came to 14 bases. The chain's CDR3 is CASSAPRGGSTDTQYF. The CDR3 DNA follows: TGTGCCAGCAGCGCCCCGAGAGGGGGTAGCACAGATACGCAGTATTTT.

V and J are TRBV19 and TRBJ2-2, with no clear D. The CDR3 is made up of 16 amino acids. Trimming left V 4 bases short and J 5 bases short, with 17 bases between. Looked up from germline, CDR1 is LNHDA and CDR2 is SQIVND (reference sequence). The DNA of the CDR3 is TGTGCCAGTAGTACCTCTGCGCCCCCTTTGACCGGGGAGCTGTTTTTT. Translating it yields CASSTSAPPLTGELFF.

V gene TRBV10-1 combines with J gene TRBJ2-2; D may be TRBD1 (5 bases). The CDR3 covers 14 residues. Germline CDR1 is WNHNN and CDR2 is SYGVQD (reference sequence). Trimming removed 8 bases from V and 5 bases from J, with 15 bases in between. The CDR3: CASWQGLGTGELFF. CDR3 nucleotide sequence: TGCGCCAGCTGGCAGGGTTTAGGGACCGGGGAGCTGTTTTTT.

This chain links TRBV7-9 with TRBJ2-2, with 10 bases that match TRBD1. This CDR3 is built from 15 residues. The ends lost 5 bases at V and 4 bases at J; junction bases unmatched: 4. The germline V gene encodes CDR1 SEHNR and CDR2 FQNEAQ (reference sequence). CDR3 in amino acids: CASSPWDRGTGELFF. In DNA, the CDR3 is TGTGCCAGCAGCCCGTGGGACAGGGGCACCGGGGAGCTGTTTTTT.

This chain links TRBV28 with TRBJ1-2; 9 bases match TRBD1. Germline CDR1 reads MDHEN; CDR2 reads SYDVKM. J lost 7 bases, V lost 5 bases, and 8 bases had no gene match. This CDR3 comprises 14 residues. The CDR3 protein is CASSVGGQGGGYTF. CDR3 sequence (DNA): TGTGCCAGCAGTGTAGGGGGACAGGGAGGTGGCTACACCTTC.